The next 29 T cell receptor beta chains were all read from a single sample in a study of blood T cell repertoires in COVID-19. Sequencing was performed with immunoSEQ multiplex PCR; in TCRdb, only in-frame clones are kept and a portion is missing. Here the sample spans some 250,000 clones, roughly 84% being singletons. The specimen sequenced was peripheral blood. These TCRs come from a man aged 50 to 60 with active or convalescent COVID-19.

The chain carries TRBV5-8 and TRBJ2-1; 7 bases are shared with TRBD1. V lost 6 bases, J lost 0 bases, and 6 bases stayed unmatched. The CDR3 is made up of 15 amino acids. From germline, CDR1 is SGHTS and CDR2 YDEGEE. The CDR3 region has the DNA TGTGCCAGCACTCCTGGGACAGCCTCCTACAATGAGCAGTTCTTC. It is translated as CASTPGTASYNEQFF.

This clone has only a few counts. The rearrangement links TRBV15 to TRBJ1-1; no reliable D call. Trimming shortened V by 0 bases and J by 0 bases, and 11 bases separated the two germline ends. The CDR3 covers 16 residues. CDR1 is LNHNV and CDR2 is YYDKDF in the germline V gene (reference sequence). The CDR3 region is CATSRDLRALNTEAFF. CDR3 nucleotide sequence: TGTGCCACCAGCAGAGATCTACGCGCATTGAACACTGAAGCTTTCTTT. The whole variable domain, filled in from reference TRBV15 and TRBJ1-1, reads DAMVIQNPRYQVTQFGKPVTLSCSQTLNHNVMYWYQQKSSQAPKLLFHYYDKDFNNEADTPDNFQSRRPNTSFCFLDIRSPGLGDTAMYLCATSRDLRALNTEAFFGQGTRLTVV.

This rearrangement joins TRBV5-1 to TRBJ2-1, with 11 bases fitting TRBD2. The trim removed 4 bases at V and 5 bases at J, leaving 8 bases unmatched. CDR1 is SGHRS, CDR2 YFSETQ, per germline. The CDR3 spans 16 residues. CDR3 loop: CASSAELAGAHNEQFF. CDR3 DNA: TGCGCCAGCAGCGCGGAACTAGCGGGGGCACACAATGAGCAGTTCTTC. The whole variable domain, filled in from reference TRBV5-1 and TRBJ2-1, reads KAGVTQTPRYLIKTRGQQVTLSCSPISGHRSVSWYQQTPGQGLQFLFEYFSETQRNKGNFPGRFSGRQFSNSRSEMNVSTLELGDSALYLCASSAELAGAHNEQFFGPGTRLTVL.

CDR3: CSVGGTVHNEQFF. The DNA of the CDR3 is TGCAGCGTAGGAGGGACAGTCCACAATGAGCAGTTCTTC. This chain uses TRBV29-1 with TRBJ2-1; tentative D call: TRBD1 (7 bases). From germline, CDR1 is SQVTM and CDR2 ANQGSEA. Trimming left V 6 bases short and J 5 bases short, with 14 bases between. This CDR3 has 13 amino acids.

The chain couples TRBV3-1 (or the pseudogene TRBV3-2) to TRBJ1-2; D not certain. Trimming shortened V by 0 bases and J by 11 bases, and 22 bases separated the two germline ends. Germline CDR1 reads LGHDT; CDR2 reads YNNKEL (reference sequence). The CDR3 has 16 residues. The CDR3 DNA follows: TGTGCCAGCAGCCAAGACACAAGGATAAGGACTCGGGCGTACACCTTC. This encodes CASSQDTRIRTRAYTF.

The chain recombines TRBV10-3 with TRBJ1-2; D call uncertain. V lost 5 bases and J 8 bases, leaving 9 bases between the germline ends. CDR1 and CDR2 (germline): ENHRY, SYGVKD. The CDR3 is made up of 11 amino acids. The CDR3 region is CAISQVRGYTF. CDR3 nucleotides: TGTGCCATCAGTCAGGTGCGCGGCTACACCTTC.

The chain couples TRBV11-2 to TRBJ2-3; 12 bases are a match to TRBD2. Germline V CDR1 and CDR2: SGHAT, FQNNGV. The trim removed 3 bases at V and 2 bases at J, leaving 3 bases unmatched. The CDR3 extends over 16 amino acids. The CDR3 region is CASSLGLAGLTDTQYF. CDR3 coding DNA: TGTGCCAGCAGCTTGGGACTAGCGGGCCTCACAGATACGCAGTATTTT.

This sequence joins TRBV30 and TRBJ1-2; TRBD1 might be the D (5 bases). In germline, CDR1 is GTSNPN, CDR2 SVGIG (reference sequence). Trimming took off 0 bases at V and 8 bases at J, with 7 bases between the two ends. The CDR3 is 11 residues long. The CDR3 DNA sequence: TGTGCCTGGAGTGTAGGGGAAGGCTACACCTTC. Its protein product is CAWSVGEGYTF. The complete variable domain, with remaining parts taken from reference TRBV30 and TRBJ1-2, reads SQTIHQWPATLVQPVGSPLSLECTVEGTSNPNLYWYRQAAGRGLQLLFYSVGIGQISSEVPQNLSASRPQDRQFILSSKKLLLSDSGFYLCAWSVGEGYTFGSGTRLTVV.

The chain uses TRBV9 and TRBJ2-3; 10 nucleotides align to TRBD2. This CDR3 spans 17 amino acids. Germline V gene lookup returns CDR1 SGDLS and CDR2 YYNGEE. Unmatched junction bases numbered 4, after V lost 0 bases and J lost 0 bases. The CDR3 region has the DNA TGTGCCAGCAGCGTAGGGACTAGCGGCCACAGCACAGATACGCAGTATTTT. This gives the protein CASSVGTSGHSTDTQYF.

The J gene is TRBJ2-4, the V gene TRBV3-1 (or the pseudogene TRBV3-2); 10 positions agree with TRBD1. The V gene end was trimmed by 5 bases and the J gene end by 2 bases; junction bases not matched to a gene: 6. This CDR3 is built from 16 residues. Looked up from germline, CDR1 is LGHDT and CDR2 is YNNKEL (reference sequence). CDR3 coding DNA: TGTGCCAGCAGCACCAGACAGGGGGCATCCAAAAACATTCAGTACTTC. Protein: CASSTRQGASKNIQYF.

This chain joins TRBV6-6 and TRBJ2-1; D is possibly TRBD2 (7 bases). This CDR3 is 14 amino acids long. Trimming took 4 bases from V and 10 from J, leaving 17 bases between them. Germline V CDR1 and CDR2: MNHNY, SVGAGI (reference sequence). The CDR3 sequence: CASSFRDKGGEQFF. CDR3 DNA: TGTGCCAGCAGTTTTCGGGACAAGGGAGGGGAGCAGTTCTTC.

V and J are TRBV4-1 and TRBJ1-1, with D possibly TRBD1 on 5 matching bases. This CDR3 spans 11 amino acids. Germline V gene lookup returns CDR1 MGHRA and CDR2 YSYEKL. V was cut by 6 bases and J by 5 bases, with 7 bases left in between. The CDR3 nucleotides are TGCGCCAGCAGGGGGGGAACTGAAGCTTTCTTT. Amino acid sequence: CASRGGTEAFF.

V and J are TRBV10-1 and TRBJ2-7; the match to TRBD1 covers 9 bases. Germline lookup yields CDR1 WNHNN and CDR2 SYGVQD (reference sequence). This CDR3 has 13 amino acids. V dropped 8 bases and J dropped 3; count of bases not matched to a gene: 5. CDR3 sequence: CASRDRVDYEQYF. In nucleotides, the CDR3 is TGCGCCAGCCGGGACAGGGTCGACTACGAGCAGTACTTC.

V and J are TRBV11-3 and TRBJ2-3; 8 bases align to TRBD2. CDR1 SGHNT and CDR2 YENEEA come from the germline V gene. J lost 0 bases, V lost 6 bases, and 2 bases had no gene match. CDR3 size: 14 residues. CDR3 DNA: TGTGCCAGCAGTAGCGGGGCGAGCACAGATACGCAGTATTTT. Protein: CASSSGASTDTQYF.

The chain uses TRBV27 and TRBJ1-2; 9 bases fit TRBD1. The length of the CDR3 is 14 residues. V was clipped by 3 bases and J by 8 bases; unmatched bases: 7. Germline assignment: CDR1 MNHEY and CDR2 SMNVEV (reference sequence). The DNA for the CDR3 is TGTGCCAGCAGTTTCCAACAGGGGGCGGGAGGCTACACCTTC. The encoded protein is CASSFQQGAGGYTF.

The chain uses TRBV4-2 and TRBJ1-1, with TRBD1 as a possible D gene (5 bases). This CDR3 region has 16 residues. V dropped 0 bases and J dropped 5 bases, with 16 bases sitting between them. Germline V gives CDR1 LGHNA, CDR2 YNFKEQ. CDR3 loop: CASSQDLAGRRTEAFF. CDR3 bases: TGTGCCAGCAGCCAAGATCTGGCAGGGAGGAGAACTGAAGCTTTCTTT.

The chain joins TRBV5-8 to TRBJ2-5; TRBD1 might be the D (6 bases). The CDR3 is made up of 14 amino acids. V was pared by 3 bases and J by 2 bases, with 11 bases between. Germline V gene sequence: CDR1 SGHTS, CDR2 YDEGEE. The CDR3 DNA sequence: TGTGCCAGCAGCTCCGGAACAGGGCAAGAGACCCAGTACTTC. Its protein is CASSSGTGQETQYF.

The chain carries TRBV3-1 (or the pseudogene TRBV3-2) and TRBJ1-5, with D maybe TRBD1 (6 bases). Germline CDR1 reads LGHDT; CDR2 reads YNNKEL (reference sequence). The ends were cut back, 0 bases at V and 7 bases at J, with 13 bases in the middle. The CDR3 extends over 15 amino acids. The CDR3 DNA is TGTGCCAGCAGCCAAGATCATACAGGGAGCCAGCCCCAGCATTTT. Its protein product is CASSQDHTGSQPQHF.

The chain combines TRBV7-3 with TRBJ1-2, with a possible D match to TRBD1 (6 bases). The CDR3 extends over 17 amino acids. Germline V CDR1 and CDR2: SGHTA, FQGTGA. The V and J ends lost 5 bases and 3 bases respectively, with 22 bases between them. The CDR3 coding sequence is TGTGCCAGCAGCCAAGAACAGGGAACTCCTCCTGACTATGGCTACACCTTC. It encodes CASSQEQGTPPDYGYTF. Variable domain in full (rest from reference TRBV7-3 and TRBJ1-2): GAGVSQTPSNKVTEKGKYVELRCDPISGHTALYWYRQSLGQGPEFLIYFQGTGAADDSGLPNDRFFAVRPEGSVSTLKIQRTERGDSAVYLCASSQEQGTPPDYGYTFGSGTRLTVV.

This rearrangement joins TRBV6-5 to TRBJ2-7, with 8 bases fitting TRBD1. The CDR3 loop spans 15 amino acids. From germline, CDR1 is MNHEY and CDR2 SVGAGI. V trimming: 9 bases; J trimming: 6 bases; junction bases outside the gene matches: 16. CDR3 loop: CASRKQGDRHSEQYF. CDR3 coding DNA: TGTGCCAGTAGGAAACAGGGGGATAGGCATAGCGAGCAGTACTTC.

This clone was seen a single time. Other DNA sequences in the sample encode the same CDR3. The V call is TRBV29-1, the J call TRBJ1-2; unclear D gene. The CDR3 loop spans 11 amino acids. V was trimmed by 5 bases and J by 1 base, leaving 5 bases between them. Germline CDR1 and CDR2: SQVTM and ANQGSEA. This CDR3 is CSVRYNYGYTF. The CDR3, as DNA: TGCAGCGTTCGGTATAACTATGGCTACACCTTC.

The V call is TRBV4-1, the J call TRBJ2-2; TRBD1 might be the D (5 bases). The V end lost 0 bases, the J end lost 3 bases, and 11 bases lay between the germline ends. The CDR3 totals 16 residues. The germline CDR1 and CDR2 sequences are MGHRA and YSYEKL. The CDR3 is CASSQDRQGYTGELFF. The CDR3 DNA sequence: TGCGCCAGCAGCCAAGATAGGCAGGGTTACACCGGGGAGCTGTTTTTT.

V is TRBV15 and J is TRBJ2-3; 7 nucleotides agree with TRBD2. There are 15 residues in the CDR3. Germline V gene lookup returns CDR1 LNHNV and CDR2 YYDKDF (reference sequence). Trimming took 0 bases from V and 1 from J; bases not matched to a gene: 1. The CDR3 region is CATSRDGGGTDTQYF. The CDR3, as DNA: TGTGCCACCAGCAGAGATGGGGGGGGCACAGATACGCAGTATTTT.

The chain is built from TRBV5-5 and TRBJ2-1, with TRBD2 identical over 11 bases. CDR1 SGHKS and CDR2 YYEKEE come from the germline V gene (reference sequence). The J segment lost 4 bases and the V segment lost 3 bases, leaving 3 bases of the junction unmatched. The CDR3 is made up of 15 amino acids. Here the CDR3 DNA reads TGTGCCAGCAGCTCCGGGACTAGCGGATACAATGAGCAGTTCTTC. It translates to CASSSGTSGYNEQFF.

This sequence joins TRBV14 and TRBJ1-1, with D unclear. Deletions cut 2 bases from V and 1 base from J, with 8 bases between. Germline loops: CDR1 SGHDN, CDR2 FVKESK. The CDR3 is 14 residues long. The CDR3 loop is CASSQWEENTEAFF. CDR3 coding DNA: TGTGCCAGCAGCCAATGGGAGGAGAACACTGAAGCTTTCTTT.

The chain combines TRBV4-2 with TRBJ2-7; a possible D gene is TRBD2 (5 bases). The CDR3 is made up of 15 amino acids. Deletions cut 0 bases from V and 0 bases from J, with 9 bases between. Looked up from germline, CDR1 is LGHNA and CDR2 is YNFKEQ. The CDR3 sequence: CASSQDLRDSYEQYF. DNA of the CDR3: TGTGCCAGCAGCCAAGATCTTCGGGACTCCTACGAGCAGTACTTC.

The chain joins TRBV2 to TRBJ1-5; tentative D call: TRBD1 (5 bases). The germline CDR1 and CDR2 sequences are SNHLY and FYNNEI. The CDR3 has 15 amino acids. The V and J ends lost 2 bases and 6 bases respectively, with 14 bases between them. The CDR3 sequence is CASSEWQGRSQPQHF. CDR3 nucleotides: TGTGCCAGCAGTGAATGGCAGGGTAGAAGTCAGCCCCAGCATTTT.

The CDR3: CASSQQGLDEKLFF. The CDR3 DNA reads TGTGCCAGCAGTCAACAGGGGCTTGATGAAAAACTGTTTTTT. This rearrangement joins TRBV2 to TRBJ1-4; 7 bases are a match to TRBD1. The germline V gene encodes CDR1 SNHLY and CDR2 FYNNEI. The CDR3 length is 14 residues. The trim removed 5 bases at V and 6 bases at J, leaving 6 bases unmatched.

The genes are TRBV7-9 and TRBJ1-6; perhaps TRBD1 as D (5 bases). V was pared by 5 bases and J by 14 bases, with 13 bases between. The length of the CDR3 is 12 residues. The germline V gene has CDR1 SEHNR and CDR2 FQNEAQ (reference sequence). The CDR3 DNA follows: TGTGCCAGCAGCCTAGGGGAGCGTACCCTCCACTTT. Translating it yields CASSLGERTLHF.